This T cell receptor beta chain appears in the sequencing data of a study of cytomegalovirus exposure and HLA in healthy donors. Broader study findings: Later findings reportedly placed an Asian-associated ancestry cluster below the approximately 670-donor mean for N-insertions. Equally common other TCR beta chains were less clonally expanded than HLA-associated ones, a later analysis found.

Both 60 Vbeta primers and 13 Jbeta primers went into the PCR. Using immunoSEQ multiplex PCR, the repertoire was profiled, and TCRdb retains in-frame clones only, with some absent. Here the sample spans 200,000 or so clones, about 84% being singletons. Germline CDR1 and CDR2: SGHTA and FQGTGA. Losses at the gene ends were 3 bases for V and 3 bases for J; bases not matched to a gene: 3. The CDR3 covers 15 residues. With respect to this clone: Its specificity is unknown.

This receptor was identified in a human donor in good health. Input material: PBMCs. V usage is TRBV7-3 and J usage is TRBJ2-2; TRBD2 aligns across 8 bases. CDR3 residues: CASSFSGTDTGELFF. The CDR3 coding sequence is TGTGCCAGCAGCTTTAGCGGGACTGACACCGGGGAGCTGTTTTTT.